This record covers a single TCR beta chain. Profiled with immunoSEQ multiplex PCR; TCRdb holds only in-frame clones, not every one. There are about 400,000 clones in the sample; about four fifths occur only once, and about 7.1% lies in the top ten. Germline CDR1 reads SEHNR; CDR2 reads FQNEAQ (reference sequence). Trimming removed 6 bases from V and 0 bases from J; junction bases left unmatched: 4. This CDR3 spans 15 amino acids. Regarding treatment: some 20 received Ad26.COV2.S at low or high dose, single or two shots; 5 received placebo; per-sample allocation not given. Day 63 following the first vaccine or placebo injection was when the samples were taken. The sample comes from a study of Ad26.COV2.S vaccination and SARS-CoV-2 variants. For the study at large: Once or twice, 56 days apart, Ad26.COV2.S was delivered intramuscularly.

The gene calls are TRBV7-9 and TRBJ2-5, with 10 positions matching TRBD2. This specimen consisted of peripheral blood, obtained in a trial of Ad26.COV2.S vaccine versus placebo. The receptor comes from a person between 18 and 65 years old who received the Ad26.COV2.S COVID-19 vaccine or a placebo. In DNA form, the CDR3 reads TGTGCCAGCAGTCATCTAGCGGGGGACCAAGAGACCCAGTACTTC. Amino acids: CASSHLAGDQETQYF.